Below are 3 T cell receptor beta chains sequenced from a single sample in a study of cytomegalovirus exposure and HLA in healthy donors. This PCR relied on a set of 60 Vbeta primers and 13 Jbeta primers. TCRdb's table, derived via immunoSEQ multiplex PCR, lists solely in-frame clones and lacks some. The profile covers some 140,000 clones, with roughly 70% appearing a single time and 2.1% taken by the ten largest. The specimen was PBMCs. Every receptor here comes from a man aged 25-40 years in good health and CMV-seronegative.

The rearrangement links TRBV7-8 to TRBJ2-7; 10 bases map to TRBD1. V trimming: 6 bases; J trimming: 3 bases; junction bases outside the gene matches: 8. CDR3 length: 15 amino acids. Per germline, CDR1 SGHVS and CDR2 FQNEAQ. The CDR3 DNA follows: TGTGCCAGCAGTCCAGAGGGACAGGGGTTCTACGAGCAGTACTTC. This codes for CASSPEGQGFYEQYF.

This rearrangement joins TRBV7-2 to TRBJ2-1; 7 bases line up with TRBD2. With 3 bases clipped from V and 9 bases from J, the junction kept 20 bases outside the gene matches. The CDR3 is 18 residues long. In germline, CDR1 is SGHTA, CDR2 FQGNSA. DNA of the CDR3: TGTGCCAGCAGCTTGGATCTGAGCGGGGCCGGGATCCTTGGTGAGCAGTTCTTC. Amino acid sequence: CASSLDLSGAGILGEQFF.

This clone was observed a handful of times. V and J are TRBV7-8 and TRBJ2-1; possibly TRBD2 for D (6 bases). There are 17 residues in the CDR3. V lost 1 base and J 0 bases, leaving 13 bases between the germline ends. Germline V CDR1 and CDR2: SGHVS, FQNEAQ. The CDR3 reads CASSLDGGASSYNEQFF. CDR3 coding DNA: TGTGCCAGCAGCTTAGACGGCGGGGCCAGCTCCTACAATGAGCAGTTCTTC.